This TCR beta chain was sequenced in a study of blood T cell repertoires in COVID-19. Generated by immunoSEQ multiplex PCR, the TCRdb table keeps only in-frame clones and is missing some. The profile shows 150,000 to 180,000 clones, under 85% of them singletons. The germline gives CDR1 LGHNT, CDR2 FRNRAP. V shed 6 bases and J shed 2 bases, with 5 bases lying between them. The CDR3 loop spans 11 amino acids. The chain combines TRBV12-5 with TRBJ2-7; D not resolved. The sequence was obtained from a woman older than 75 with acute or convalescent COVID-19. What was sequenced was peripheral blood. Written as DNA, the CDR3 is TGTGCTAGTGGGTCTACCTACGAGCAGTACTTC. It translates to CASGSTYEQYF.